This T cell receptor beta chain is from a study of control samples from healthy donors and cancer patients. Assay used: immunoSEQ multiplex PCR; TCRdb lists only in-frame clones, some missing. The sample holds some 120,000 clones, around nine tenths seen once. CDR1 SGDLS and CDR2 YYNGEE come from the germline V gene. The ends were cut back, 4 bases at V and 3 bases at J, with 14 bases in the middle. The CDR3 runs 14 residues. V gene TRBV9 combines with J gene TRBJ2-7; D perhaps matches TRBD2 (5 bases). The sequence was collected from a man in his forties in good health. Sequenced: blood. This CDR3 reads CASSPFGRDYEQYF. As DNA, the CDR3 is TGTGCCAGCAGCCCCTTCGGACGGGACTACGAGCAGTACTTC.